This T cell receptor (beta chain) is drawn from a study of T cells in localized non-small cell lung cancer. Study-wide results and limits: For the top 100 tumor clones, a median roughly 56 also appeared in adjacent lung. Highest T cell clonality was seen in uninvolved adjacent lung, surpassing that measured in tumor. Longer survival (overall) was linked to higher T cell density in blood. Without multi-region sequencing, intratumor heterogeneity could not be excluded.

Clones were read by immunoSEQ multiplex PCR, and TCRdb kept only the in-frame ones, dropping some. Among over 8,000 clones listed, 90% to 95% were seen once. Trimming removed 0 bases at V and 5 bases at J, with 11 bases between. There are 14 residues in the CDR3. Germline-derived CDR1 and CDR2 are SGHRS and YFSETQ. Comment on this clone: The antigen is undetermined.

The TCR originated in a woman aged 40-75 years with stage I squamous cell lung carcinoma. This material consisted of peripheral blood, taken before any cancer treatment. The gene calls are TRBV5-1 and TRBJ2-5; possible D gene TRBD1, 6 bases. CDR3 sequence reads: CASSLATGSETQYF. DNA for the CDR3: TGCGCCAGCAGCTTGGCCACAGGGAGTGAGACCCAGTACTTC.